Sequencing of this TCR beta chain was carried out in a study of shared clonotypes between healthy human individuals. Germline CDR1 SGHNT, CDR2 YYREEE (reference sequence). Losses at the gene ends were 4 bases for V and 1 base for J; bases not matched to a gene: 5. The CDR3 sequence is 14 residues long. Generated by immunoSEQ multiplex PCR, the TCRdb table keeps only in-frame clones and is missing some. Altogether over 300,000 clones are present, 87% being singletons, with the ten largest covering roughly 15%. The chain links TRBV5-4 to TRBJ2-7, with 7 bases matching TRBD1. This sequence was found in a man between 18 and 29 years old in good health. The source material was memory CD8+ T cells sorted from blood. Subset of the sample: CD45RO+ cells pooled with CCR7-negative TemRA cells. CDR3 amino acids: CASSTRDRSYEQYF. The DNA of the CDR3 is TGTGCCAGCAGCACCCGGGACAGATCCTACGAGCAGTACTTC.